This record covers a single T cell receptor beta chain. This clone showed up just a few times. Its antigen is currently not known. Per-base quality was not reported, and no clone a single base away is much larger than it. For sequencing of the TCRbeta CDR3 region, genomic DNA was extracted from the sorted cells. TCRbeta CDR3 regions were sequenced using the immunoSEQ Assay. The immuneACCESS repertoire file appears here via TCRdb, limited to in-frame rearrangements. These files lack a portion of the clones; in checked studies, under half of the deficit traces to unresolved V genes, and the cause of the others is not known. The sample table records about 69,000 clones; 80% to 95% of these occur just once. The top ten clones comprise 0.25% to 0.3% of the sample. The trial excluded patients who had a history of autoimmune disease or who were on systemic immunosuppression. Peripheral blood for TCR sequencing was collected from all dose cohorts at baseline, on cycle 4 day 1, and on cycle 7 day 1. Samples came from an open-label, multicenter, first-in-human phase I dose-escalation trial of ivuxolimab. Adults with locally advanced or metastatic head and neck squamous cell, hepatocellular, melanoma or renal cell carcinoma were enrolled in the trial. CD4+ and CD8+ T cells were sorted separately from peripheral blood before TCR sequencing.

These data come from a study of OX40 agonist ivuxolimab in advanced cancers. At the level of the whole study: Ivuxolimab, which targeted the costimulatory receptor OX40 (CD134), was an agonistic, fully human IgG2 monoclonal antibody. Intravenous ivuxolimab was administered to patients every 2 weeks at six dose levels: 0.01, 0.1, 0.3, 1.5, 3 and 10 mg/kg. In the dose-escalation cohort, 82.7% of patients were male, and the mean age was about 55 years, with a range of about 23 to 90. Prior anti-PD-1, anti-PD-L1 or anti-CTLA-4 therapy was permitted, and checkpoint inhibitors had been received by less than 45% of dose-escalation patients. Partial responses occurred in three dose-escalation patients, of whom one had hepatocellular carcinoma and two had cutaneous melanoma. Among the roughly 52 dose-escalation patients, about 20 had hepatocellular carcinoma, approximately 15 melanoma, 9 renal cell carcinoma and 9 head and neck cancer. The paper describes the monotherapy dose-escalation part (N of about 55 patients) of the phase I trial of ivuxolimab. Peripheral TCRbeta sequencing was intended to test whether TCR sequence diversity was altered and clonal T-cell expansion was caused by ivuxolimab. The research as a whole found: In the 0.1-3.0 mg/kg groups, partial responders had among the lowest normalized peripheral clonal expansion, particularly in CD8+ T cells. After ivuxolimab, CD8+ T cells had more expanded clones than CD4+ T cells on average. At doses of 0.1 to 3.0 mg/kg, clonal expansion of both CD4+ and CD8+ T cells in blood was seen between baseline and week 6. The antigen specificity of the peripheral T cells that underwent clonal expansion was not determined. Low levels of normalized T-cell clonal expansion were also seen in some patients who did not respond.

The germline V gene yields MDHEN for CDR1 and SYDVKM for CDR2. V was cut back by 9 bases and J by 3 bases, leaving a gap of 18 bases between them. The CDR3 goes from the cysteine to the phenylalanine over 15 residues. The entry retains the CDR3 DNA only, 45 bases that are in frame from base 1. The material sequenced was CD4+ or CD8+ T cells sorted from blood, taken in a trial of the OX40 agonist ivuxolimab. This sequence originates from an adult with an advanced solid tumor such as melanoma, head and neck, liver or kidney cancer. The chain uses TRBV28 and TRBJ1-5; the best D guess is TRBD1, with 5 bases matching. The nucleotides read TGTGCCAGTCAAAATCCAGGAGGGACCAATCAGCCCCAGCATTTT. Translated, it reads CASQNPGGTNQPQHF. Joined to the reference TRBV28 and TRBJ1-5 proteins, this CDR3 gives the full variable domain: DVKVTQSSRYLVKRTGEKVFLECVQDMDHENMFWYRQDPGLGLRLIYFSYDVKMKEKGDIPEGYSVSREKKERFSLILESASTNQTSMYLCASQNPGGTNQPQHFGDGTRLSIL.